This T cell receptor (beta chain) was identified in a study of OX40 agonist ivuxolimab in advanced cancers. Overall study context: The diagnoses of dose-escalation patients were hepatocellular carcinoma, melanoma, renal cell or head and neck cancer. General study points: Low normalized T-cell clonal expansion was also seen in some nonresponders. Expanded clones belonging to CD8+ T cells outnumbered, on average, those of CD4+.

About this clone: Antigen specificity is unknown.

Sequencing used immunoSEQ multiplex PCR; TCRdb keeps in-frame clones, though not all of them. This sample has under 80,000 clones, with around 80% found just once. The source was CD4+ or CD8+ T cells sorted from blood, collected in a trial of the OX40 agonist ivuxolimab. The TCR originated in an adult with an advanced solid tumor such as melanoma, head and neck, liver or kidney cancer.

The CDR3 DNA is TGTGCCAGCAGACACGGGACCCATGAAGACTACGAGCAGTACTTC. It is translated as CASRHGTHEDYEQYF. This chain joins TRBV7-8 and TRBJ2-7, with D perhaps given as TRBD1 or TRBD2 (5 bases each). The germline gives CDR1 SGHVS, CDR2 FQNEAQ. CDR3 length: 15 residues. Deletions cut 6 bases from V and 3 bases from J, with 18 bases between.